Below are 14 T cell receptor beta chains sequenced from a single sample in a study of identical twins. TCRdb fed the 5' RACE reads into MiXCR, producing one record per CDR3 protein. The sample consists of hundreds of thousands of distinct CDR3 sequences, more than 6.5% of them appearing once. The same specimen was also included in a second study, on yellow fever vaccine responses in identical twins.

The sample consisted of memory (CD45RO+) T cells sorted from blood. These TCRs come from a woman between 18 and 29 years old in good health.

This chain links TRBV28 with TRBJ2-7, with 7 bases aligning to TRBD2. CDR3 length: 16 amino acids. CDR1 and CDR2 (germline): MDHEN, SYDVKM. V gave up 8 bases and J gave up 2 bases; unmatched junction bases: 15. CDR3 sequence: CASSKWGSGTAYEQYF. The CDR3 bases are TGTGCCAGCTCAAAGTGGGGCAGCGGGACCGCCTACGAGCAGTACTTC.

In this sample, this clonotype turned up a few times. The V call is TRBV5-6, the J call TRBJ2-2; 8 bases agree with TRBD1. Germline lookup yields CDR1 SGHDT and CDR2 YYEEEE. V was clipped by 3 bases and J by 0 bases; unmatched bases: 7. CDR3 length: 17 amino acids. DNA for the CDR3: TGTGCCAGCAGCTGGGGGCCAGGGGGCCCGAACACCGGGGAGCTGTTTTTT. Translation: CASSWGPGGPNTGELFF. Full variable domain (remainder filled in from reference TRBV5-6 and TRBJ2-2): DAGVTQSPTHLIKTRGQQVTLRCSPKSGHDTVSWYQQALGQGPQFIFQYYEEEERQRGNFPDRFSGHQFPNYSSELNVNALLLGDSALYLCASSWGPGGPNTGELFFGEGSRLTVL.

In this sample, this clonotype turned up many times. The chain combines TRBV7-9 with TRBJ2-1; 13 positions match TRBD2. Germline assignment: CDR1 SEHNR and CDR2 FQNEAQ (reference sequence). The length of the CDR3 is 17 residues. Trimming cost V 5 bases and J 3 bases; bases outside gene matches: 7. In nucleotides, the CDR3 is TGTGCCAGCAGCCACGGGACTAGCGGGATTCTCTACAATGAGCAGTTCTTC. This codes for CASSHGTSGILYNEQFF.

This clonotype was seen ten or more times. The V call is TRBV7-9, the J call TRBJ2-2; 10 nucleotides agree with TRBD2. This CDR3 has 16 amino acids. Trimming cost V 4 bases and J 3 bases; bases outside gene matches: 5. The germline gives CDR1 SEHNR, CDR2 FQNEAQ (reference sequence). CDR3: CASSSLLAGYTGELFF. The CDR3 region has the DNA TGTGCCAGCAGCTCACTACTAGCGGGGTACACCGGGGAGCTGTTTTTT.

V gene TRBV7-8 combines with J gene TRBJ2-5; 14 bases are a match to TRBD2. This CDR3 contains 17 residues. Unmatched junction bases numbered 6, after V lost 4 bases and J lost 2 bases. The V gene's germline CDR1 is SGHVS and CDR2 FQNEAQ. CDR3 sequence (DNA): TGTGCCAGCAGCTCCCCCCGACTAGCGGGGGGGCAAGAGACCCAGTACTTC. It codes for CASSSPRLAGGQETQYF.

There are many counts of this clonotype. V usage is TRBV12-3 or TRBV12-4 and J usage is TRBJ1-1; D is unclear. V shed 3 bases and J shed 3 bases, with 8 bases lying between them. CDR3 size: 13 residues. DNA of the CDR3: TGTGCCAGCAGTTTGCGCGAGGACACTGAAGCTTTCTTT. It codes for CASSLREDTEAFF.

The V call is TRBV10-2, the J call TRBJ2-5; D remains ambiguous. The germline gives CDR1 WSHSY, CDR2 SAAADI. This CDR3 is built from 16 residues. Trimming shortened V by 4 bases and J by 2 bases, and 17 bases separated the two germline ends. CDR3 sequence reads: CASSAGLGLTQETQYF. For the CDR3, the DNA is TGCGCCAGCAGTGCCGGGCTAGGCCTAACTCAAGAGACCCAGTACTTC.

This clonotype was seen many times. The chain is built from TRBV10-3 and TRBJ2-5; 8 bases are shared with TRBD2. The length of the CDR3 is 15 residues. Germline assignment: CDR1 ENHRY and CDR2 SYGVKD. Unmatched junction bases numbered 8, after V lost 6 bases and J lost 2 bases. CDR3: CAISESTGGQETQYF. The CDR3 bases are TGTGCCATCAGCGAATCCACGGGGGGGCAAGAGACCCAGTACTTC.

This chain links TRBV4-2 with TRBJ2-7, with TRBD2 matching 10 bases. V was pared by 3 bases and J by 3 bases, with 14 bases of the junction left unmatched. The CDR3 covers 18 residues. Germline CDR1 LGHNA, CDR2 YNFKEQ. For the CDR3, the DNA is TGTGCCAGCAGCCACCCCTCTGGGAGCGGGGGGGCCAGCTACGAGCAGTACTTC. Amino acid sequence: CASSHPSGSGGASYEQYF.

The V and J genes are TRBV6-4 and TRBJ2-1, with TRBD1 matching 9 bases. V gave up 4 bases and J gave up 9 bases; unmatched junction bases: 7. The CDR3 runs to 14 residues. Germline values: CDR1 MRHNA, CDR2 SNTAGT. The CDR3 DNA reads TGTGCCAGCAGTGGGGGACAGGGCGTAGCTGAGCAGTTCTTC. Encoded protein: CASSGGQGVAEQFF.

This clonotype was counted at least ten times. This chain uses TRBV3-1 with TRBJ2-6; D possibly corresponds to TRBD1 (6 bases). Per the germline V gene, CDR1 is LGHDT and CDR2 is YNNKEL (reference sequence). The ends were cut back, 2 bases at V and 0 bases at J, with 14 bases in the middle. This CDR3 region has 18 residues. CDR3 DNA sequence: TGTGCCAGCAGCCAATACAGGGTGCCCTCCTCTGGGGCCAACGTCCTGACTTTC. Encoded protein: CASSQYRVPSSGANVLTF. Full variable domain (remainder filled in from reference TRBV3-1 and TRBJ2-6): DTAVSQTPKYLVTQMGNDKSIKCEQNLGHDTMYWYKQDSKKFLKIMFSYNNKELIINETVPNRFSPKSPDKAHLNLHINSLELGDSAVYFCASSQYRVPSSGANVLTFGAGSRLTVL.

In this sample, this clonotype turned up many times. The CDR3 region is CATSREVRGGADTQYF. CDR3 sequence (DNA): TGTGCCACCAGCAGAGAAGTAAGGGGAGGGGCAGATACGCAGTATTTT. The rearrangement joins TRBV15 to TRBJ2-3; 7 bases map to TRBD2. This CDR3 comprises 16 residues. V gave up 0 bases and J gave up 4 bases; unmatched junction bases: 7. From germline, CDR1 is LNHNV and CDR2 YYDKDF (reference sequence).

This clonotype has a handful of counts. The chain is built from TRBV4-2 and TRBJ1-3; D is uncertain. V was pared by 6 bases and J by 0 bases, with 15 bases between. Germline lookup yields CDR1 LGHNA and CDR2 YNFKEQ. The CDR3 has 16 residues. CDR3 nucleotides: TGTGCCAGCAGGATGGACCCGGACTTCTCTGGAAACACCATATATTTT. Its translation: CASRMDPDFSGNTIYF.

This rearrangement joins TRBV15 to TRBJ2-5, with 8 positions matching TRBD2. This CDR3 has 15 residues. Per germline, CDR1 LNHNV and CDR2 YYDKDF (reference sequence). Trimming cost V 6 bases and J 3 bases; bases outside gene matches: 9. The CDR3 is CATRRGLDSKETQYF. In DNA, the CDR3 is TGTGCCACCAGAAGGGGACTAGACAGTAAAGAGACCCAGTACTTC.